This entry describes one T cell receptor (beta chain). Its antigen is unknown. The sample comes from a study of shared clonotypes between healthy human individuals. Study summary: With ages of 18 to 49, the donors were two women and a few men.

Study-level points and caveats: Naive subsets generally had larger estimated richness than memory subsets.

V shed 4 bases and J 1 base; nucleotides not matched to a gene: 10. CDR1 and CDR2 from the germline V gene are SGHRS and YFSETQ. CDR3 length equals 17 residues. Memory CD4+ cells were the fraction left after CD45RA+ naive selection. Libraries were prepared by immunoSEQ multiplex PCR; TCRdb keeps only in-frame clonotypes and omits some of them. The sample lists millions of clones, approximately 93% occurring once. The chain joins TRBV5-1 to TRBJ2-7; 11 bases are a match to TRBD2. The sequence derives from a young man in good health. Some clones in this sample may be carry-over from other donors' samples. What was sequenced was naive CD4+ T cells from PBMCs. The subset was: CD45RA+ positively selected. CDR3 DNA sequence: TGCGCCAGCAGCCGCCGAGTAGCGGGAGGGGGATCCTACGAGCAGTACTTC. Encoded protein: CASSRRVAGGGSYEQYF.